Listed below are T cell receptor beta chains from one sample, sequenced in a study of blood T cell repertoires in COVID-19. Some clones are missing from TCRdb's copy, which holds only in-frame ones; the method was immunoSEQ multiplex PCR. This table has about 400,000 clones, around 87% appearing once. Sample: peripheral blood. The receptors shown here come from a human donor in a cohort sampled during active COVID-19. The CDR3 runs from the conserved cysteine through the conserved F or W. D genes are given only for firm matches. Clone size is shown for a subset of rows, as once, few, many or a class of expanded clone.

d_call,v_call,clone_size,j_call,cdr3_nt,cdr3_aa
TRBD2,TRBV19,.,TRBJ2-1,TGTGCCAGTAGTATCGGGAGGAGCCTCTACAATGAGCAGTTCTTC,CASSIGRSLYNEQFF
TRBD1,TRBV5-1,.,TRBJ2-1,TGCGCCAGCACCCGACAGGGGGACTACAATGAGCAGTTCTTC,CASTRQGDYNEQFF
.,TRBV2,.,TRBJ1-3,TGTGCCAGCAGGTCTTGGACAGAAAGCTCTGGAAACACCATATATTTT,CASRSWTESSGNTIYF
.,TRBV6-5,.,TRBJ1-4,TGTGCCACCCGGGGGGGCTTGGGTGAAAAACTGTTTTTT,CATRGGLGEKLFF
.,TRBV20-1,.,TRBJ1-1,TGCAGTGCTAGTAGTGGCATGAACACTGAAGCTTTCTTT,CSASSGMNTEAFF
TRBD1,TRBV19,.,TRBJ1-1,TGTGCCAGCAATACAGGGGGCGGGACTGAAGCTTTCTTT,CASNTGGGTEAFF
.,TRBV6-1,.,TRBJ2-3,TGTGCCAGCAGTGACGAGGGGACAATGCAGTATTTT,CASSDEGTMQYF
.,TRBV15,.,TRBJ2-3,TGTGCCACCAGCCCACGACTACACGACACAGATACGCAGTATTTT,CATSPRLHDTDTQYF
.,TRBV4-2,few,TRBJ1-2,TGTGCCAGCAGCCCCTACGGGGCTAACTATGGCTACACCTTC,CASSPYGANYGYTF
.,TRBV11-2,.,TRBJ2-1,TGTGCCAGCAGCTATCGGTTGGGGGGTAGGTTTGAGCAGTTCTTC,CASSYRLGGRFEQFF
.,TRBV20-1,once,TRBJ2-1,TGCAGGGCAAGTCGGACAGGGAGCGGGAGGTCCTACAATGAGCAGTTCTTC,CRASRTGSGRSYNEQFF
.,TRBV9,.,TRBJ1-2,TGTGCCAGCAGCGCCATCCTTGGGGGGAACTATGGCTACACCTTC,CASSAILGGNYGYTF
TRBD2,TRBV7-2,.,TRBJ2-5,TGTGCCAGCAGTCAAGGAGGGACTAGCGAGGGAGAGACCCAGTACTTC,CASSQGGTSEGETQYF
TRBD1,TRBV6-5,once,TRBJ1-5,TGTGCCAGCAGTCGGACAGGCGATCAGCCCCAGCATTTT,CASSRTGDQPQHF
.,TRBV29-1,.,TRBJ2-1,TGCAGCGTTATCAGGGGCCGGCTTGGGTCCTACAATGAGCAGTTCTTC,CSVIRGRLGSYNEQFF
.,TRBV28,.,TRBJ1-6,TGTGCCAGCAGATACGGGAGCAATAATTCACCCCTCCACTTT,CASRYGSNNSPLHF
TRBD2,TRBV3-1/TRBV3-2,.,TRBJ2-1,TGTGCCAGCAGCCGCGCGGGGGGCGGCTCCTACAATGAGCAGTTCTTC,CASSRAGGGSYNEQFF
.,TRBV7-2,.,TRBJ1-2,TGTGCCAGCAGCTCCTCCCTACAGGACGTTTATGGCTACACCTTC,CASSSSLQDVYGYTF
.,TRBV30,.,TRBJ1-1,TGTGCCTGGAGTGGTAGGGGGAACACTGAAGCTTTCTTT,CAWSGRGNTEAFF
.,TRBV5-8,once,TRBJ1-4,TGTGCCAGCAGCTTTAGAGGGAACCCTAATGAAAAACTGTTTTTT,CASSFRGNPNEKLFF
TRBD1,TRBV19,.,TRBJ2-7,TGTGCCAGTAGCCTGGGACAGGGAATTACCTACGAGCAGTACTTC,CASSLGQGITYEQYF
.,TRBV24-1,.,TRBJ2-5,TGTGCCACCAGCGACCCCGTAGGAGGGATTCAAGAGACCCAGTACTTC,CATSDPVGGIQETQYF